The 18 T cell receptor beta chains below all came from one sample that was sequenced in a study of CD8 T cells in Susac syndrome. It was with random hexamers that about 0.45 to 1 ug RNA was reverse transcribed. TCRdb used MiXCR to reprocess the immunoSEQ multiplex PCR reads, holding one entry per CDR3 protein. The profile shows about 240,000 distinct CDR3 sequences, 96% of them singletons. Source material: CD4+ T cells from PBMCs. Receptors originate from a human donor with Susac syndrome.

This chain uses TRBV28 with TRBJ2-1; the match to TRBD2 covers 7 bases. Trimming took 9 bases from V and 4 from J; bases not matched to a gene: 9. The CDR3 spans 14 residues. Germline V CDR1 and CDR2: MDHEN, SYDVKM. The CDR3 DNA reads as TGTGCCAGTACCCCAAGCGGGGTTTACAATGAGCAGTTCTTC. It specifies CASTPSGVYNEQFF.

This clonotype occurred once. The chain recombines TRBV10-3 with TRBJ1-1; D is ambiguous. There are 12 residues in the CDR3. Germline-derived CDR1 and CDR2 are ENHRY and SYGVKD. Trimming took 6 bases from V and 5 from J, leaving 10 bases between them. As DNA, the CDR3 is TGTGCCATCAGCGAAGGAATTACTGAAGCTTTCTTT. Its translation: CAISEGITEAFF.

This sequence joins TRBV20-1 and TRBJ2-1; D is possibly TRBD2 (5 bases). The V gene's germline CDR1 is DFQATT and CDR2 SNEGSKA (reference sequence). V lost 6 bases, J lost 8 bases, and 23 bases lay in between. This CDR3 contains 15 residues. The CDR3 coding sequence is TGCAGTGCCGCAGCTCCGGGAAAAAGGTTAGATGAGCAGTTCTTC. This codes for CSAAAPGKRLDEQFF.

The gene calls are TRBV29-1 and TRBJ2-7; D is unclear. V gave up 4 bases and J gave up 0 bases, with 7 bases separating them. This CDR3 spans 12 amino acids. Germline CDR1 and CDR2: SQVTM and ANQGSEA. The CDR3 coding sequence is TGCAGCGTTGGGCTACGCTCCTACGAGCAGTACTTC. Amino acid sequence: CSVGLRSYEQYF.

The rearrangement uses TRBV30 and TRBJ2-5; the D is unclear. Germline loops: CDR1 GTSNPN, CDR2 SVGIG (reference sequence). This CDR3 contains 13 residues. Between the trimmed V and J ends, which lost 0 bases and 10 bases, there was a span of 15 bases. The DNA for the CDR3 is TGTGCCTGGAGTGTAGTCCAGTATAGGGACCAGTACTTC. Amino acid sequence: CAWSVVQYRDQYF.

The rearrangement joins TRBV30 to TRBJ1-1, with D unclear. The CDR3 spans 12 residues. CDR1 and CDR2 from the germline V gene are GTSNPN and SVGIG (reference sequence). Deletions cut 5 bases from V and 4 bases from J, with 11 bases between. CDR3 region: CAWYRYGTEAFF. Here the CDR3 DNA reads TGTGCCTGGTACAGATACGGCACTGAAGCTTTCTTT.

CDR3 nucleotide sequence: TGTGCTAGTGGTTTGCTCGCGGGAGCGCGTTTCTCCTACAATGAGCAGTTCTTC. Translation gives CASGLLAGARFSYNEQFF. The chain has TRBV12-5 and TRBJ2-1, with 7 bases aligning to TRBD2. Trimming took 2 bases from V and 0 from J; bases not matched to a gene: 10. Looked up from germline, CDR1 is LGHNT and CDR2 is FRNRAP. CDR3 size: 18 residues. The full variable domain, rest sourced from reference TRBV12-5 and TRBJ2-1, is DARVTQTPRHKVTEMGQEVTMRCQPILGHNTVFWYRQTMMQGLELLAYFRNRAPLDDSGMPKDRFSAEMPDATLATLKIQPSEPRDSAVYFCASGLLAGARFSYNEQFFGPGTRLTVL.

This chain uses TRBV19 with TRBJ1-1; D may be TRBD1 (6 bases). Trimming removed 6 bases from V and 2 bases from J, with 16 bases in between. The CDR3 is 15 amino acids. Germline V gene lookup returns CDR1 LNHDA and CDR2 SQIVND (reference sequence). In nucleotides, the CDR3 is TGTGCCAGTAGCTACGGGGCAGGGGACAACACTGAAGCTTTCTTT. Protein product: CASSYGAGDNTEAFF.

The J gene is TRBJ1-1, the V gene TRBV9, with D perhaps TRBD1 (6 bases). The V and J ends lost 7 bases and 2 bases respectively, with 12 bases between them. From germline, CDR1 is SGDLS and CDR2 YYNGEE. The CDR3 has 13 residues. CDR3: CASCTGTNTEAFF. Here the CDR3 DNA reads TGTGCCAGCTGTACAGGGACCAACACTGAAGCTTTCTTT. The full variable domain, with the rest looked up from reference TRBV9 and TRBJ1-1, is DSGVTQTPKHLITATGQRVTLRCSPRSGDLSVYWYQQSLDQGLQFLIQYYNGEERAKGNILERFSAQQFPDLHSELNLSSLELGDSALYFCASCTGTNTEAFFGQGTRLTVV.

Regarding this clonotype: Its ends do not fully match the called genes, so a read error is possible. V gene TRBV24-1 combines with J gene TRBJ2-1; D possibly corresponds to TRBD1 (8 bases). This CDR3 has 12 amino acids. Germline loops: CDR1 KGHDR, CDR2 SFDVKD. The CDR3 loop reads CATAREGQVQLF. The DNA of the CDR3 is TGTGCCACTGCCAGGGAGGGACAGGTCCAGCTCTTC.

The genes are TRBV20-1 and TRBJ1-2, with 7 bases aligning to TRBD1. The germline V gene has CDR1 DFQATT and CDR2 SNEGSKA (reference sequence). Germline trimming cut 0 bases from V and 3 bases from J; bases unmatched to any gene: 4. CDR3 length: 14 amino acids. The CDR3 reads CSARDVRGHYGYTF. CDR3 bases: TGCAGTGCTAGAGATGTGAGGGGGCACTATGGCTACACCTTC.

The chain employs TRBV5-1 and TRBJ2-1, with D perhaps TRBD2 (6 bases). This CDR3 is 14 amino acids long. Trimming shortened V by 0 bases and J by 7 bases, and 11 bases separated the two germline ends. Looked up from germline, CDR1 is SGHRS and CDR2 is YFSETQ. The CDR3 region is CASSLDLGGNEQFF. The CDR3 region has the DNA TGCGCCAGCAGCTTGGACTTAGGAGGGAATGAGCAGTTCTTC.

This clonotype was counted once. The rearrangement joins TRBV20-1 to TRBJ1-1; D not certain. Germline V gene sequence: CDR1 DFQATT, CDR2 SNEGSKA (reference sequence). The CDR3 totals 12 residues. V was clipped by 3 bases and J by 4 bases, with 9 bases between them. CDR3 in amino acids: CSARGWGTEAFF. Written as DNA, the CDR3 is TGCAGTGCTAGGGGGTGGGGCACTGAAGCTTTCTTT.

The chain combines TRBV29-1 with TRBJ2-7, with D uncertain. Germline V gene lookup returns CDR1 SQVTM and CDR2 ANQGSEA. Trimming left V 7 bases short and J 5 bases short, with 15 bases between. This CDR3 contains 12 residues. The CDR3, as DNA: TGCAGCGCTGGGAAGGCAAGCGACGAGCAGTACTTC. This encodes CSAGKASDEQYF.

CDR3 loop: CSVGEGWNTEAFF. The CDR3 DNA reads as TGCAGCGTTGGGGAGGGCTGGAACACTGAAGCTTTCTTT. This chain links TRBV29-1 with TRBJ1-1; no clear D gene. There are 13 residues in the CDR3. V was clipped by 4 bases and J by 1 base, with 10 bases between them. The germline V gene has CDR1 SQVTM and CDR2 ANQGSEA.

The V and J genes are TRBV7-2 and TRBJ2-1; D is uncertain. V dropped 5 bases and J dropped 2 bases, with 10 bases sitting between them. Germline-derived CDR1 and CDR2 are SGHTA and FQGNSA. CDR3 length: 14 residues. CDR3 loop: CASSLGPTYNEQFF. In DNA, the CDR3 is TGTGCCAGCAGCCTCGGCCCGACCTACAATGAGCAGTTCTTC.

The V and J genes are TRBV29-1 and TRBJ2-3; TRBD2 agrees at 9 bases. With V trimmed by 5 bases and J by 2 bases, 8 bases remained unmatched. The germline CDR1 and CDR2 sequences are SQVTM and ANQGSEA. The CDR3 consists of 15 residues. The CDR3 region has the DNA TGCAGCGTTTTGGTTAGCGGGAGAACCACAGATACGCAGTATTTT. Protein sequence: CSVLVSGRTTDTQYF.

The chain links TRBV25-1 to TRBJ2-5; possible D gene TRBD2, 6 bases. CDR3 length equals 14 residues. Per germline, CDR1 MGHDK and CDR2 SYGVNS. Trimming removed 3 bases from V and 4 bases from J, with 12 bases in between. CDR3 loop: CASSEEGWVETQYF. The CDR3 nucleotides are TGTGCCAGCAGTGAGGAGGGATGGGTAGAGACCCAGTACTTC.